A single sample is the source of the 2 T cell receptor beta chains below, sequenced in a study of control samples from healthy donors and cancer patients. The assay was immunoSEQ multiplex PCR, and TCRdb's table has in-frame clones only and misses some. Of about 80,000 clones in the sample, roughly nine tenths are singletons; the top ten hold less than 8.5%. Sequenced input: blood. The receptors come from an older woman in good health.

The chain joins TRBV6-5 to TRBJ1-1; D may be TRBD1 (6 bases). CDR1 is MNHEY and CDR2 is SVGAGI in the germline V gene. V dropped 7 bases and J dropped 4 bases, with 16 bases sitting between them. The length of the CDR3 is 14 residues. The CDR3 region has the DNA TGTGCCAGCAATTCGGGGGGCTTCGGCACTGAAGCTTTCTTT. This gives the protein CASNSGGFGTEAFF.

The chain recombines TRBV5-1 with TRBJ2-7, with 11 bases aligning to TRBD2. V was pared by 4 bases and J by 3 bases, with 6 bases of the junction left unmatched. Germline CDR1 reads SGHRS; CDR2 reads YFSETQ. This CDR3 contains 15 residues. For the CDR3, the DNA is TGCGCCAGCAGCCCGCTAGCGGGGGGCGTCTACGAGCAGTACTTC. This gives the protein CASSPLAGGVYEQYF.